This TCR beta chain emerged from a study of shared clonotypes between healthy human individuals. Across the whole study: Three CD4 naive, three CD4 memory, two CD8 naive and one CD8 memory plate were used per donor.

Generated by immunoSEQ multiplex PCR, the TCRdb table keeps only in-frame clones and is missing some. Of 2 million to 2.5 million clones listed, approximately 93% are singletons. Note on this clone: The target antigen is unknown.

After removal of 4 bases from V and 5 bases from J, the junction contained 13 bases not matched to a gene. The CDR3 spans 16 residues. The germline gives CDR1 MDHEN, CDR2 SYDVKM. Whole-study results and caveats: The sharing of 5% to 5.5% of naive CD4 clonotypes was seen across several donors.

This rearrangement joins TRBV28 to TRBJ1-2, with 7 bases that match TRBD1. Sequencing was performed on naive CD4+ T cells from PBMCs. Subset of the sample: CD45RA+ positively selected. The sequence was collected from a young man in good health. Some clones in this sample may be carry-over from other donors' samples. CDR3 residues: CASSSPQGGTIYGYTF. The CDR3 nucleotides are TGTGCCAGCAGTTCACCGCAGGGGGGCACGATATATGGCTACACCTTC.